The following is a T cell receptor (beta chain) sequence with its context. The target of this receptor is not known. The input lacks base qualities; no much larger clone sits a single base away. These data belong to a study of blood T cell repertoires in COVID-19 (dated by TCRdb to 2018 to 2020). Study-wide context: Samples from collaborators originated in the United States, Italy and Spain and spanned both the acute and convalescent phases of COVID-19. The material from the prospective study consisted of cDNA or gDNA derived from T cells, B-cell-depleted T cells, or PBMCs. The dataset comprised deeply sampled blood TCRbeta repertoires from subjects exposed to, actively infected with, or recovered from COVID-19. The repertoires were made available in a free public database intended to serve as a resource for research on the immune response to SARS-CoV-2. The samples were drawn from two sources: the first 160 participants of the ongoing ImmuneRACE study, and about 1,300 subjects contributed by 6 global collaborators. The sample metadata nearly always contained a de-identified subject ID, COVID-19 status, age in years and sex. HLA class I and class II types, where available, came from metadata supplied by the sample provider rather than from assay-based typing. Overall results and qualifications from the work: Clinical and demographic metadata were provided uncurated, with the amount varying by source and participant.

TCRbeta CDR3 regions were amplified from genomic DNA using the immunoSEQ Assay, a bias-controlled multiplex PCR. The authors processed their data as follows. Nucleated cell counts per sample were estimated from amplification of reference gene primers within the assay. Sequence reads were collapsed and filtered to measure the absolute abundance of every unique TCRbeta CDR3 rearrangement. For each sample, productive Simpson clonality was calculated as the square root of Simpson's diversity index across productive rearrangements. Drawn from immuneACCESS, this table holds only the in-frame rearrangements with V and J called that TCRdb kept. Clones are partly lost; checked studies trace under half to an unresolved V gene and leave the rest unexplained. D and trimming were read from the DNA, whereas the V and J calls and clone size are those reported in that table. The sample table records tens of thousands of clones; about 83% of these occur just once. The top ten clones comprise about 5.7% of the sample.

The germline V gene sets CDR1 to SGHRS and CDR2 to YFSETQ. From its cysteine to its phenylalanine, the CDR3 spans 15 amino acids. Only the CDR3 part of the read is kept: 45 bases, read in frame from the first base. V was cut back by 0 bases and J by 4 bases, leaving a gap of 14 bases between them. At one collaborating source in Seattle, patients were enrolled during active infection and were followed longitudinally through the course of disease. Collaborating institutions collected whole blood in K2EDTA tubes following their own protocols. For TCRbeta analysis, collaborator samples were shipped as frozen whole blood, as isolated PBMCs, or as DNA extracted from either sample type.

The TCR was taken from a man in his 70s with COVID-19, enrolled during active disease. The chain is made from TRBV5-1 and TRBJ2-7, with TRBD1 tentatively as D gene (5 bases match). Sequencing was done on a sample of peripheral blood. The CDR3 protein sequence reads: CASSLARQGRYEQYF. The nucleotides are TGCGCCAGCAGCTTGGCCCGGCAGGGCCGATACGAGCAGTACTTC.